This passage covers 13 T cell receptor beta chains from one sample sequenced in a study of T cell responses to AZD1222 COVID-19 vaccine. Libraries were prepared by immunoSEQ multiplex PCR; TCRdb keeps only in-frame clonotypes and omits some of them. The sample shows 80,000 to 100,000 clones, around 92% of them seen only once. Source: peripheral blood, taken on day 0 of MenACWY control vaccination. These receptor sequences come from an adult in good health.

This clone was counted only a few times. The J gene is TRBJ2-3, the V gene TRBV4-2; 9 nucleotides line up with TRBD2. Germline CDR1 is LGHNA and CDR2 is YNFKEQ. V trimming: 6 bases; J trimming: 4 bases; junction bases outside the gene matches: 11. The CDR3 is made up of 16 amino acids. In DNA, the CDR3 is TGTGCCAGCAGTCCAAGAGTAGGGACTAGCTCAGATACGCAGTATTTT. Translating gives CASSPRVGTSSDTQYF.

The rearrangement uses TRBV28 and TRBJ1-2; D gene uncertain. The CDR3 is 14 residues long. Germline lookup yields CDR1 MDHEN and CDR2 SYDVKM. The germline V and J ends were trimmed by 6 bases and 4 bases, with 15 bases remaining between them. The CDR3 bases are TGTGCCAGCAGCCTAATCACTTGGTCCTATGGCTACACCTTC. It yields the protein CASSLITWSYGYTF.

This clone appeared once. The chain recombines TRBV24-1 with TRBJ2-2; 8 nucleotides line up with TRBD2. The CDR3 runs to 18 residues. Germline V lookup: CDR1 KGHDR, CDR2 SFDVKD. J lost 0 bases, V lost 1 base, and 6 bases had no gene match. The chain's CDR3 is CATSDLRGGSSNTGELFF. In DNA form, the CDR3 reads TGTGCCACCAGTGATTTACGGGGGGGCTCCTCGAACACCGGGGAGCTGTTTTTT.

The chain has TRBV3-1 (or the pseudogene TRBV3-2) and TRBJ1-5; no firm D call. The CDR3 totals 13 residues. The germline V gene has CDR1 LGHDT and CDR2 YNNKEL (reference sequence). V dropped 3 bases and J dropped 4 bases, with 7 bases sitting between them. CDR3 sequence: CASSQQVNQPQHF. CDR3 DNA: TGTGCCAGCAGCCAGCAGGTTAATCAGCCCCAGCATTTT.

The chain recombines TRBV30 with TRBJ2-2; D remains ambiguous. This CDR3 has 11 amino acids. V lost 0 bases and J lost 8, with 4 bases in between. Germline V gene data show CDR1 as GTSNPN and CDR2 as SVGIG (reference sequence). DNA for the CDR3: TGTGCCTGGAGTGTTCAAGGGGAGCTGTTTTTT. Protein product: CAWSVQGELFF.

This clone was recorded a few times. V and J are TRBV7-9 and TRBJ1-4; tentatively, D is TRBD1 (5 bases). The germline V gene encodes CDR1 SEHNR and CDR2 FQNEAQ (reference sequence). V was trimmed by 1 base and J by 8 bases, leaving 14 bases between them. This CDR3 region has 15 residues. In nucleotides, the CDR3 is TGTGCCAGCAGCTTAGATACGGGGGACGGGGAAAAACTGTTTTTT. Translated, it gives CASSLDTGDGEKLFF.

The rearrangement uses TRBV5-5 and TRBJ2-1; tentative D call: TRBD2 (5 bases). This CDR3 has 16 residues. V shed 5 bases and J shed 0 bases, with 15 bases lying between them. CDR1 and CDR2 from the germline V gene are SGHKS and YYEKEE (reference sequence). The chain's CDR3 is CASSRGSLSSYNEQFF. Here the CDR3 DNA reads TGTGCCAGCAGTAGAGGGTCTTTGAGCTCCTACAATGAGCAGTTCTTC. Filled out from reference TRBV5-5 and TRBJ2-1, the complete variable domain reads DAGVTQSPTHLIKTRGQQVTLRCSPISGHKSVSWYQQVLGQGPQFIFQYYEKEERGRGNFPDRFSARQFPNYSSELNVNALLLGDSALYLCASSRGSLSSYNEQFFGPGTRLTVL.

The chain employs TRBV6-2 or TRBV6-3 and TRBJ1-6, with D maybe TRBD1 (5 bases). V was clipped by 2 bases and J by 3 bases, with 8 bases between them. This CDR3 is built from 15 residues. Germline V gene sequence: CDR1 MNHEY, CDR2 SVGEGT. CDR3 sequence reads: CASSYEGHYNSPLHF. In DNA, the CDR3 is TGTGCCAGCAGTTACGAAGGACACTATAATTCACCCCTCCACTTT.

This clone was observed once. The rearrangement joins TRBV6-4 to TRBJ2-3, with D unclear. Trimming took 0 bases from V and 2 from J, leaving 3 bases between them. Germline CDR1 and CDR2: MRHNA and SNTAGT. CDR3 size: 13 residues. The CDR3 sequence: CASSDSDTDTQYF. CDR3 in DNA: TGTGCCAGCAGTGACTCGGACACAGATACGCAGTATTTT.

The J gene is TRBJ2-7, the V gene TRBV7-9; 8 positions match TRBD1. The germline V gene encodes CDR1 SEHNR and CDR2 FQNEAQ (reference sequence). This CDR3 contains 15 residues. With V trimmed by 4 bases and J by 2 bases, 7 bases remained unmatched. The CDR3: CASSSSGTGPYEQYF. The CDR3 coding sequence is TGTGCCAGCAGCTCCTCCGGGACAGGCCCCTACGAGCAGTACTTC.

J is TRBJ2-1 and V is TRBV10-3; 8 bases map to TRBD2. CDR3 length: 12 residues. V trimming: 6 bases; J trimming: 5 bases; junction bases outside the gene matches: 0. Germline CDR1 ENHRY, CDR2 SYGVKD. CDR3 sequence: CAIRRGDNEQFF. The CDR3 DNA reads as TGTGCCATCAGGCGGGGGGACAATGAGCAGTTCTTC.

The CDR3 sequence: CAWSQDENYGYTF. DNA for the CDR3: TGTGCCTGGAGCCAGGACGAAAACTATGGCTACACCTTC. The chain has TRBV30 and TRBJ1-2; D uncertain. The CDR3 has 13 residues. Germline V gene sequence: CDR1 GTSNPN, CDR2 SVGIG (reference sequence). Trimming cost V 3 bases and J 2 bases, with 10 bases left between them.

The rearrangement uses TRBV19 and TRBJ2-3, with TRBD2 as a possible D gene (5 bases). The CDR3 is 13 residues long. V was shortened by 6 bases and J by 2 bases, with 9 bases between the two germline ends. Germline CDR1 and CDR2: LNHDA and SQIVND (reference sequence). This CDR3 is CASSERYTDTQYF. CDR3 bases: TGTGCCAGTAGCGAGCGGTACACAGATACGCAGTATTTT.